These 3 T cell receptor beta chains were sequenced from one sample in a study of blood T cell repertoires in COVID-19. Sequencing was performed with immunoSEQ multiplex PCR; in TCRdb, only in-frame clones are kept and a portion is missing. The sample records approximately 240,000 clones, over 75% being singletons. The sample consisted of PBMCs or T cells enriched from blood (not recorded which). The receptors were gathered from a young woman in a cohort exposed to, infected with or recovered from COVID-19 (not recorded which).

The CDR3 loop reads CASSEGTSIYGYTF. In DNA, the CDR3 is TGTGCCAGCAGTGAAGGCACTTCTATCTATGGCTACACCTTC. The J gene is TRBJ1-2, the V gene TRBV2; D not resolved. There are 14 residues in the CDR3. Germline values: CDR1 SNHLY, CDR2 FYNNEI. V lost 1 base to trimming and J lost 4 bases, with 10 bases between them.

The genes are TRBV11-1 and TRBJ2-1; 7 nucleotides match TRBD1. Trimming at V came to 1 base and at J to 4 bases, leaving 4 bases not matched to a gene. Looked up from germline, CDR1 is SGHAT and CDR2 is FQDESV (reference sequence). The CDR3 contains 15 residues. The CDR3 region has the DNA TGTGCCAGCAGCTTAGGACAGGGAGTTTACAATGAGCAGTTCTTC. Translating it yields CASSLGQGVYNEQFF.

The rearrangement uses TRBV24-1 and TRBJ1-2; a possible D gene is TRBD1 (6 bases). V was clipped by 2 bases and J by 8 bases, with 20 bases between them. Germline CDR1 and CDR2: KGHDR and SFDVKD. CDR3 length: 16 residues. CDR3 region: CATSDSNYLQGRGYTF. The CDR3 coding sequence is TGTGCCACCAGTGATTCCAATTACCTTCAGGGGCGAGGCTACACCTTC.